The 18 T cell receptor beta chains below all came from one sample that was sequenced in a study of blood T cell repertoires in COVID-19. Measured with immunoSEQ multiplex PCR; TCRdb has only the in-frame clones, and not every one. The sample contains roughly 400,000 clones, around 87% of which appear only once. The specimen was peripheral blood. These receptors all stem from an older woman with COVID-19, enrolled during active disease.

CDR3 sequence reads: CASSLTRAYEQYF. CDR3 DNA: TGTGCCAGCAGCTTAACCCGAGCCTACGAGCAGTACTTC. V gene TRBV13 combines with J gene TRBJ2-7; D gene ambiguous. This CDR3 is built from 13 residues. V was pared by 2 bases and J by 2 bases, with 7 bases between. CDR1 PRHDT and CDR2 FYEKMQ come from the germline V gene (reference sequence).

The chain links TRBV4-2 to TRBJ2-2; TRBD1 agrees at 9 bases. This CDR3 is 19 amino acids long. The germline CDR1 and CDR2 sequences are LGHNA and YNFKEQ. V was pared by 1 base and J by 2 bases, with 11 bases of the junction left unmatched. CDR3 sequence reads: CASSQGWRTTGGNTGELFF. The CDR3 nucleotides read TGTGCCAGCAGCCAAGGTTGGCGCACGACAGGGGGAAACACCGGGGAGCTGTTTTTT.

This clone showed up many times. The chain carries TRBV18 and TRBJ2-5; D possibly corresponds to TRBD2 (7 bases). Germline CDR1 KGHSH, CDR2 LQKENI. V was shortened by 2 bases and J by 5 bases, with 24 bases between the two germline ends. The CDR3 has 18 residues. The CDR3 nucleotides read TGTGCCAGCTCACCAACCTTAGGCGGGGGCACCTCCTTGGAGACCCAGTACTTC. This codes for CASSPTLGGGTSLETQYF. The whole variable domain, filled in from reference TRBV18 and TRBJ2-5, reads NAGVMQNPRHLVRRRGQEARLRCSPMKGHSHVYWYRQLPEEGLKFMVYLQKENIIDESGMPKERFSAEFPKEGPSILRIQQVVRGDSAAYFCASSPTLGGGTSLETQYFGPGTRLLVL.

The V call is TRBV3-1 (or the pseudogene TRBV3-2), the J call TRBJ1-3; D is unclear. Trimming left V 1 base short and J 4 bases short, with 14 bases between. This CDR3 contains 16 residues. Germline assignment: CDR1 LGHDT and CDR2 YNNKEL (reference sequence). CDR3 bases: TGTGCCAGCAGCCAAGGAAGTGAGCTACAGGGAAACACCATATATTTT. It codes for CASSQGSELQGNTIYF.

This clone was seen a few times. The rearrangement links TRBV11-2 to TRBJ1-3; TRBD1 matches 8 bases. Germline V gives CDR1 SGHAT, CDR2 FQNNGV. The CDR3 is made up of 18 amino acids. V shed 1 base and J 4 bases; nucleotides not matched to a gene: 12. CDR3 loop: CASSLGPSETGVGNTIYF. CDR3 nucleotides: TGTGCCAGCAGCTTAGGCCCCTCCGAGACAGGGGTAGGAAACACCATATATTTT.

The genes are TRBV5-5 and TRBJ2-1; 8 bases match TRBD1. Germline loops: CDR1 SGHKS, CDR2 YYEKEE (reference sequence). This CDR3 has 15 amino acids. V lost 4 bases and J lost 7; bases outside the gene matches: 10. CDR3 sequence (DNA): TGTGCCAGCAGCGCGACAGGGGCCCTACATAATGAGCAGTTCTTC. Translation: CASSATGALHNEQFF.

The genes are TRBV6-5 and TRBJ1-2; D gene unclear. The germline V and J ends were trimmed by 7 bases and 6 bases, with 9 bases remaining between them. The CDR3 spans 11 residues. Germline-derived CDR1 and CDR2 are MNHEY and SVGAGI. CDR3: CASKASNGYTF. The CDR3 DNA reads TGTGCCAGCAAAGCCTCTAATGGCTACACCTTC.

This clone occurred once. The chain employs TRBV27 and TRBJ2-5, with D perhaps TRBD1 (6 bases). The V end was cut by 3 bases, the J end by 4 bases, with 12 bases between. CDR1 and CDR2 (germline): MNHEY, SMNVEV (reference sequence). This CDR3 comprises 14 residues. CDR3 sequence (DNA): TGTGCCAGCAGTTTTACAGGGATCGGAGAGACCCAGTACTTC. Translating it yields CASSFTGIGETQYF.

The chain carries TRBV6-5 and TRBJ1-6, with D maybe TRBD1 (5 bases). Germline CDR1 and CDR2: MNHEY and SVGAGI. The CDR3 has 14 amino acids. Trimming pared 5 bases from V and 10 bases from J, leaving 15 bases between. CDR3 sequence reads: CASSPLGGASPLHF. CDR3 nucleotides: TGTGCCAGCAGTCCATTAGGCGGGGCCTCACCCCTCCACTTT.

This chain connects TRBV7-8 to TRBJ1-5, with TRBD1 matching 7 bases. V dropped 10 bases and J dropped 3; count of bases not matched to a gene: 9. Germline values: CDR1 SGHVS, CDR2 FQNEAQ. This CDR3 is 14 amino acids long. DNA of the CDR3: TGTGCCACCAGTGGGACAGTAGTCAATCAGCCCCAGCATTTT. The encoded protein is CATSGTVVNQPQHF.

The chain carries TRBV6-6 and TRBJ1-1; D is undetermined. Trimming cost V 7 bases and J 2 bases, with 17 bases left between them. The CDR3 runs to 15 residues. In germline, CDR1 is MNHNY, CDR2 SVGAGI (reference sequence). DNA for the CDR3: TGTGCCAGCAACGCCGGGCAGAGACTAAACACTGAAGCTTTCTTT. Residues: CASNAGQRLNTEAFF.

The genes are TRBV3-1 (or the pseudogene TRBV3-2) and TRBJ1-2; TRBD1 matches 8 bases. CDR3 size: 14 residues. After removal of 1 base from V and 8 bases from J, the junction contained 6 bases not matched to a gene. Germline CDR1 LGHDT, CDR2 YNNKEL (reference sequence). The CDR3 is CASSQAGQGGGYTF. In nucleotides, the CDR3 is TGTGCCAGCAGCCAAGCCGGACAGGGTGGGGGCTACACCTTC.

The chain recombines TRBV5-1 with TRBJ2-7, with 7 bases aligning to TRBD1. The CDR3 extends over 14 amino acids. CDR1 and CDR2 from the germline V gene are SGHRS and YFSETQ. J lost 2 bases, V lost 4 bases, and 6 bases had no gene match. The CDR3 bases are TGCGCCAGCAGCCTGGGACAGCAAACCTACGAGCAGTACTTC. This sequence encodes CASSLGQQTYEQYF.

This sequence joins TRBV30 and TRBJ1-4, with a possible D match to TRBD1 (5 bases). CDR1 GTSNPN and CDR2 SVGIG come from the germline V gene (reference sequence). The V gene lost 2 bases and the J gene lost 8 bases, with 12 bases spanning the gap. The CDR3 length is 13 residues. The CDR3 sequence: CAWSRQGGEKLFF. The DNA of the CDR3 is TGTGCCTGGAGTCGTCAGGGTGGGGAAAAACTGTTTTTT.

The chain joins TRBV10-3 to TRBJ2-1; 7 positions match TRBD2. Germline V CDR1 and CDR2: ENHRY, SYGVKD. This CDR3 comprises 14 residues. Trimming removed 2 bases from V and 9 bases from J; junction bases left unmatched: 7. CDR3 in amino acids: CAISEMGGVVEQFF. CDR3 DNA sequence: TGTGCCATCAGTGAGATGGGGGGGGTTGTTGAGCAGTTCTTC.

J is TRBJ1-1 and V is TRBV9, with 7 nucleotides matching TRBD1. Germline V gives CDR1 SGDLS, CDR2 YYNGEE. The CDR3 has 15 amino acids. The V gene end was trimmed by 3 bases and the J gene end by 4 bases; junction bases not matched to a gene: 9. The CDR3 sequence is CASSEGTARGTEAFF. The CDR3 DNA is TGTGCCAGCAGCGAGGGGACAGCAAGGGGCACTGAAGCTTTCTTT.

This chain connects TRBV5-5 to TRBJ1-1; D possibly corresponds to TRBD1 (6 bases). Germline CDR1 reads SGHKS; CDR2 reads YYEKEE (reference sequence). The V end was cut by 4 bases, the J end by 3 bases, with 13 bases between. This CDR3 spans 14 amino acids. CDR3 in amino acids: CASSLGAYDTEAFF. The CDR3 coding sequence is TGTGCCAGCAGCCTGGGGGCGTACGACACTGAAGCTTTCTTT.

This chain uses TRBV6-5 with TRBJ2-7, with a tentative D call TRBD2 (5 bases). Per the germline V gene, CDR1 is MNHEY and CDR2 is SVGAGI. Trimming shortened V by 4 bases and J by 0 bases, and 13 bases separated the two germline ends. CDR3 size: 15 residues. Written as DNA, the CDR3 is TGTGCCAGCAGTTTCCCCCGGGGTAGCTCCTACGAGCAGTACTTC. This gives the protein CASSFPRGSSYEQYF.